The 26 T cell receptor beta chains below come from one sample, sequenced in a study of cytomegalovirus exposure and HLA in healthy donors. Profiling relied on immunoSEQ multiplex PCR, and the TCRdb table lists in-frame clones only, not all of them. Of some 240,000 clones in the sample, approximately 86% were seen once. The sample was PBMCs. The source of these receptors is a woman in her thirties in good health and CMV-seropositive.

At least ten counts were recorded for this clone. The chain uses TRBV29-1 and TRBJ1-4; no firm D call. V lost 3 bases and J 0 bases, leaving 14 bases between the germline ends. This CDR3 region has 16 residues. Looked up from germline, CDR1 is SQVTM and CDR2 is ANQGSEA. The chain's CDR3 is CSVDETPSSTNEKLFF. CDR3 nucleotides: TGCAGCGTTGATGAGACACCGAGTTCAACTAATGAAAAACTGTTTTTT.

V and J are TRBV5-5 and TRBJ1-5; 7 nucleotides agree with TRBD1. J gave up 2 bases and V 0 bases, and 5 bases lay outside the gene matches. CDR3 length equals 16 residues. Germline CDR1 and CDR2: SGHKS and YYEKEE (reference sequence). The CDR3 coding sequence is TGTGCCAGCAGCTTGGCTCAAGGGGGCGGCAATCAGCCCCAGCATTTT. As protein: CASSLAQGGGNQPQHF.

The rearrangement links TRBV6-5 to TRBJ2-2, with TRBD1 identical over 9 bases. This CDR3 contains 15 residues. Germline trimming cut 4 bases from V and 5 bases from J; bases unmatched to any gene: 5. Per germline, CDR1 MNHEY and CDR2 SVGAGI. The CDR3 spells CASSFNRGQTGELFF. The CDR3, as DNA: TGTGCCAGCAGTTTTAACAGGGGGCAAACCGGGGAGCTGTTTTTT.

This clone was seen a single time. Other nucleotide sequences from this sample produce the same CDR3. CDR3 DNA sequence: TGTGCCAGCAGCTCGGGACAGGGTTTGGGTGGCTACACCTTC. It specifies CASSSGQGLGGYTF. The chain links TRBV5-4 to TRBJ1-2, with 9 bases lining up with TRBD1. Unmatched junction bases numbered 7, after V lost 3 bases and J lost 7 bases. The CDR3 contains 14 residues. Germline V gene data show CDR1 as SGHNT and CDR2 as YYREEE (reference sequence).

This sequence joins TRBV5-6 and TRBJ2-7, with 11 bases that match TRBD1. Germline V gives CDR1 SGHDT, CDR2 YYEEEE. With 2 bases clipped from V and 4 bases from J, the junction kept 8 bases outside the gene matches. CDR3 length: 16 amino acids. The CDR3: CASSLGTGGFPYEQYF. CDR3 bases: TGTGCCAGCAGCTTAGGGACAGGGGGTTTTCCTTACGAGCAGTACTTC.

The chain's CDR3 is CASSQDRLAGVTRETQYF. The CDR3 DNA is TGCGCCAGCAGCCAAGATCGACTAGCGGGAGTTACACGAGAGACCCAGTACTTC. V gene TRBV4-1 combines with J gene TRBJ2-5; 12 bases agree with TRBD2. Trimming at V came to 0 bases and at J to 4 bases, leaving 9 bases not matched to a gene. The CDR3 sequence is 18 residues long. Looked up from germline, CDR1 is MGHRA and CDR2 is YSYEKL.

The rearrangement uses TRBV25-1 and TRBJ2-1; 9 positions agree with TRBD2. Germline trimming cut 3 bases from V and 9 bases from J; bases unmatched to any gene: 6. The CDR3 totals 14 residues. Germline V CDR1 and CDR2: MGHDK, SYGVNS. The CDR3 reads CASSDLSGRGEQFF. DNA of the CDR3: TGTGCCAGCAGTGACCTTAGCGGGAGAGGTGAGCAGTTCTTC.

This clone appeared a few times. The genes are TRBV30 and TRBJ1-1; tentative D call: TRBD1 (5 bases). V gave up 6 bases and J gave up 2 bases, with 10 bases separating them. There are 12 residues in the CDR3. Germline V gives CDR1 GTSNPN, CDR2 SVGIG (reference sequence). CDR3: CACRQSNTEAFF. The CDR3 bases are TGTGCCTGTAGACAGTCCAACACTGAAGCTTTCTTT.

The genes are TRBV30 and TRBJ2-7; 10 positions agree with TRBD2. The CDR3 runs 14 residues. Germline assignment: CDR1 GTSNPN and CDR2 SVGIG (reference sequence). V gave up 0 bases and J gave up 6 bases; unmatched junction bases: 5. The CDR3 DNA reads as TGTGCCTGGAGTGTAGGGCTAGCGGGAGTCGAGCAGTACTTC. Residues: CAWSVGLAGVEQYF.

This clone came up a few times. The chain joins TRBV4-2 to TRBJ2-2; 7 bases match TRBD1. With 1 base clipped from V and 1 base from J, the junction kept 0 bases outside the gene matches. The germline V gene has CDR1 LGHNA and CDR2 YNFKEQ. This CDR3 region has 15 residues. CDR3 DNA: TGTGCCAGCAGCCAAGGGACAGGGAACACCGGGGAGCTGTTTTTT. This sequence encodes CASSQGTGNTGELFF.

V usage is TRBV28 and J usage is TRBJ1-1, with D perhaps matching TRBD1 (5 bases). Trimming took off 3 bases at V and 1 base at J, with 15 bases between the two ends. This CDR3 is 16 amino acids long. The germline CDR1 and CDR2 sequences are MDHEN and SYDVKM. CDR3 region: CASSLSLSTENTEAFF. Written as DNA, the CDR3 is TGTGCCAGCAGTTTGTCGTTATCGACAGAGAACACTGAAGCTTTCTTT.

The CDR3 region has the DNA TGTGCCAGCTCACCATTAGAGGCCTCTGAAGCTTTCTTT. Protein sequence: CASSPLEASEAFF. This chain connects TRBV18 to TRBJ1-1, with D hard to call. Germline V gene data show CDR1 as KGHSH and CDR2 as LQKENI. The CDR3 is made up of 13 amino acids. Trimming removed 2 bases at V and 6 bases at J, with 10 bases between.

The rearrangement joins TRBV5-4 to TRBJ2-1; D perhaps matches TRBD1 (5 bases). The CDR3 totals 14 residues. In germline, CDR1 is SGHNT, CDR2 YYREEE (reference sequence). V lost 7 bases and J 0 bases, leaving 11 bases between the germline ends. The CDR3: CASQRTFSYNEQFF. CDR3 nucleotide sequence: TGTGCCAGCCAAAGGACATTCTCCTACAATGAGCAGTTCTTC.

The table lists this clone with a count of one. The V call is TRBV12-2, the J call TRBJ1-4. TRBV12-2 is marked as a pseudogene. The CDR3 has 16 amino acids. In DNA form, the CDR3 reads TGTGCAAGTCGCCCCCCGCAGGTTGGGGGAGGGGAAAAACTGTTTTTT. Amino acid sequence: CASRPPQVGGGEKLFF.

The chain links TRBV28 to TRBJ2-2; 9 bases are shared with TRBD2. Germline trimming cut 3 bases from V and 4 bases from J; bases unmatched to any gene: 6. CDR1 and CDR2 (germline): MDHEN, SYDVKM. CDR3 length: 16 residues. CDR3 sequence (DNA): TGTGCCAGCAGTTTTTGGACTAGCGCGTCCACCGGGGAGCTGTTTTTT. Its translation: CASSFWTSASTGELFF.

On this clone: Other DNA sequences of this sample code for an identical CDR3. V and J are TRBV5-1 and TRBJ1-1, with D perhaps TRBD1 (6 bases). The CDR3 has 13 amino acids. Trimming stripped 8 bases from V and 1 base from J, with 12 bases between. Germline CDR1 is SGHRS and CDR2 is YFSETQ. CDR3 region: CASSVQGNTEAFF. CDR3 bases: TGCGCCAGTTCCGTACAGGGGAACACTGAAGCTTTCTTT.

The chain carries TRBV5-8 and TRBJ2-7, with 7 bases identical to TRBD2. V lost 2 bases to trimming and J lost 3 bases; unmatched junction nucleotides: 8. There are 15 residues in the CDR3. Looked up from germline, CDR1 is SGHTS and CDR2 is YDEGEE. CDR3 amino acids: CASSFGLAENYEQYF. Here the CDR3 DNA reads TGTGCCAGCAGCTTTGGTCTAGCGGAAAACTACGAGCAGTACTTC.

This clone turned up a few times. The chain joins TRBV10-2 to TRBJ1-2; 8 bases agree with TRBD1. Looked up from germline, CDR1 is WSHSY and CDR2 is SAAADI. This CDR3 comprises 13 residues. Trimming took 6 bases from V and 7 from J; bases not matched to a gene: 7. The DNA of the CDR3 is TGCGCCAGCAGGGAGGACAGGGTCGGTGGCTACACCTTC. Translating gives CASREDRVGGYTF.

Regarding this clone: Compared with germline, one end of the junction differs, possibly owing to a read error. The chain employs TRBV29-1 and TRBJ2-2, with D maybe TRBD1 (6 bases). Germline values: CDR1 SQVTM, CDR2 ANQGSEA. This CDR3 comprises 13 residues. The CDR3 nucleotides read TGCAGCGCTGAACAGGGGAACACCGGGGAGCTGTTTTTT. It is translated as CSAEQGNTGELFF.

J is TRBJ2-7 and V is TRBV29-1; 9 bases fit TRBD1. This CDR3 comprises 12 residues. The trim removed 6 bases at V and 4 bases at J, leaving 4 bases unmatched. Germline V gene data show CDR1 as SQVTM and CDR2 as ANQGSEA. The CDR3 here is CSVGTGLYEQYF. CDR3 in DNA: TGCAGCGTAGGGACAGGGCTTTACGAGCAGTACTTC.

The chain links TRBV7-9 to TRBJ2-7; 9 bases agree with TRBD1. V dropped 5 bases and J dropped 3; count of bases not matched to a gene: 5. The CDR3 covers 14 residues. The germline V gene has CDR1 SEHNR and CDR2 FQNEAQ (reference sequence). The CDR3 loop is CASSPTGGSYEQYF. In nucleotides, the CDR3 is TGTGCCAGCAGCCCAACAGGGGGCAGCTACGAGCAGTACTTC.

This sequence joins TRBV28 and TRBJ2-3, with a tentative D call TRBD2 (6 bases). The CDR3 has 16 amino acids. Trimming cost V 3 bases and J 3 bases, with 16 bases left between them. The germline V gene encodes CDR1 MDHEN and CDR2 SYDVKM. The CDR3 region is CASSFSRLGSTDTQYF. The CDR3, as DNA: TGTGCCAGCAGTTTTTCCCGACTAGGTTCTACAGATACGCAGTATTTT.

The chain combines TRBV29-1 with TRBJ1-2, with 9 bases that match TRBD1. The CDR3 totals 14 residues. Trimming at V came to 7 bases and at J to 1 base, leaving 7 bases not matched to a gene. The germline V gene encodes CDR1 SQVTM and CDR2 ANQGSEA. CDR3 protein: CSAEDRGDNYGYTF. CDR3 coding DNA: TGCAGCGCAGAGGACAGGGGAGATAACTATGGCTACACCTTC.

J is TRBJ1-1 and V is TRBV11-2; 7 bases fit TRBD1. From germline, CDR1 is SGHAT and CDR2 FQNNGV. V shed 4 bases, J shed 6 bases, and the junction held 11 bases outside the gene matches. This CDR3 is 15 amino acids long. CDR3 DNA: TGTGCCAGCAGCTATGGGCCAGGGGGGTACGCTGAAGCTTTCTTT. This codes for CASSYGPGGYAEAFF.

This clone was found many times. The chain uses TRBV30 and TRBJ2-1; D is uncertain. There are 15 residues in the CDR3. Per the germline V gene, CDR1 is GTSNPN and CDR2 is SVGIG (reference sequence). Trimming stripped 3 bases from V and 1 base from J, with 13 bases between. This CDR3 is CAWSPESTSYNEQFF. In DNA form, the CDR3 reads TGTGCCTGGAGCCCGGAGTCGACGTCCTACAATGAGCAGTTCTTC.

The genes are TRBV27 and TRBJ1-5; the D gene is possibly TRBD1 (6 bases). Trimming removed 6 bases at V and 7 bases at J, with 16 bases between. This CDR3 contains 14 residues. Germline V lookup: CDR1 MNHEY, CDR2 SMNVEV (reference sequence). The CDR3 here is CASRSTTGIQPQHF. The DNA for the CDR3 is TGTGCCAGCAGGTCGACGACAGGTATACAGCCCCAGCATTTT.